This TCR beta chain originates from a study of vaccination effects on CD4 cells after COVID-19. Sequencing in the ViraFEST assay came after antigen-specific CD4+ T cells had been expanded with viral peptide pools, which were used to stimulate PBMC. Having been cultured for around ten days, the cells underwent CD4+ T cell isolation. Participants were vaccinated with two doses of either the BNT162b2 or mRNA-1273 vaccine. Germline V gene data show CDR1 as LGHDT and CDR2 as YNNKEL (reference sequence). The CDR3 totals 13 residues. The V and J ends lost 4 bases and 2 bases respectively, with 9 bases between them. The protocol was immunoSEQ multiplex PCR, while the TCRdb copy is restricted to in-frame clones and leaves out a portion. Of about 64,000 clones in the sample, under 80% were seen once. Comment on this clone: What it binds is unknown.

This chain connects TRBV3-1 (or the pseudogene TRBV3-2) to TRBJ2-7, with D possibly TRBD2 on 6 matching bases. This material consisted of CD4+ T cells from PBMCs cultured with HCoV-OC43 spike peptides, taken after COVID-19 vaccination. The subset: HCoV-OC43 spike overlapping peptide pool stimulation. The TCR comes from a human donor who received a COVID-19 vaccine. CDR3: CASSPGVTYEQYV. The CDR3 DNA reads as TGTGCCAGCAGCCCGGGGGTGACCTACGAGCAGTACGTC.